Detailed here is one T cell receptor (beta chain). This sample was included in a study of sequential checkpoint blockade in melanoma. Background on the study: Patients were randomized 1:1 to nivolumab-then-ipilimumab or ipilimumab-then-nivolumab first-line. Maintenance nivolumab came after either treatment sequence.

CDR1 and CDR2 (germline): MDHEN, SYDVKM. This CDR3 spans 16 amino acids. V trimming: 5 bases; J trimming: 5 bases; junction bases outside the gene matches: 8. The assay was immunoSEQ multiplex PCR, and TCRdb's table has in-frame clones only and misses some. The table lists about 11,000 clones, under 85% of them singletons, with approximately 10% in the top ten. Treatment reported: randomized to nivolumab then ipilimumab (arm A) or the reverse (arm B). None of the patients previously received DNA-damaging chemotherapy. Sorted cells were live CD3+CD8+, lacking CD19 and CD56, from PBMCs. The genes are TRBV28 and TRBJ1-4, with 10 bases identical to TRBD1. The specimen comprised CD8+ T cells sorted from blood (inferred from file names), sampled from a patient given nivolumab and ipilimumab in sequence. This TCR was sampled from a human donor with melanoma. The CDR3 DNA reads as TGTGCCAGCAGTCTACACGGGACAGGGGTAAATGAAAAACTGTTTTTT. This encodes CASSLHGTGVNEKLFF.